This T cell receptor (beta chain) was found in a study of cytomegalovirus exposure and HLA in healthy donors. Concerning this clone itself: Its antigen is undetermined.

Germline CDR1 and CDR2: MNHNS and SASEGT. The ends were cut back, 8 bases at V and 7 bases at J, with 9 bases in the middle. This CDR3 region has 11 residues. Findings and limits, study-wide: There were some public TCRs occurring in many donors, but most TCR sequences were rare.

The study ran its PCR with 60 Vbeta and 13 Jbeta primers. Clones were read by immunoSEQ multiplex PCR, and TCRdb kept only the in-frame ones, dropping some. This repertoire shows 150,000 or so clones, about four fifths found once; its top ten account for about 5.6%. The sample taken for sequencing was PBMCs. The rearrangement links TRBV6-1 to TRBJ1-5; D remains ambiguous. The sequence was collected from a young man in good health and CMV-seropositive. This chain's CDR3 is CASGTGQPQHF. CDR3 nucleotides: TGTGCCAGCGGTACGGGGCAGCCCCAGCATTTT.